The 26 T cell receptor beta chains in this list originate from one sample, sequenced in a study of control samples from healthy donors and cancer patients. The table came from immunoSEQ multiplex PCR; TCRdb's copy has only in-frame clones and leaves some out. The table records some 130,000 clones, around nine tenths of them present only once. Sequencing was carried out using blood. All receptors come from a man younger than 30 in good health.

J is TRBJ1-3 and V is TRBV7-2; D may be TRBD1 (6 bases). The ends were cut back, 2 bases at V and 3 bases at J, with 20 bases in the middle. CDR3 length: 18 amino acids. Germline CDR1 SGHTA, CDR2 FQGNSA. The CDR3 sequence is CASSLFPEQGFVGNTIYF. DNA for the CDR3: TGTGCCAGCAGCTTATTTCCTGAACAGGGTTTTGTTGGAAACACCATATATTTT.

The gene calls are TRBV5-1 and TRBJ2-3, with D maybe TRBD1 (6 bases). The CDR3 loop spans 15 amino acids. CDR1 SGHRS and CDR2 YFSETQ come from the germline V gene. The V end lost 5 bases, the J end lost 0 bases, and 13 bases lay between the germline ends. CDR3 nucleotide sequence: TGCGCCAGCAGGCCGCAGGGGCCTAGCACAGATACGCAGTATTTT. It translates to CASRPQGPSTDTQYF.

CDR3 DNA sequence: TGTGCCAGCAGTTGGGGTTCGGCTGGGGCCAACGTCCTGACTTTC. The encoded protein is CASSWGSAGANVLTF. The chain carries TRBV27 and TRBJ2-6, with no clear D. The germline CDR1 and CDR2 sequences are MNHEY and SMNVEV (reference sequence). This CDR3 region has 15 residues. V was clipped by 4 bases and J by 2 bases, with 9 bases between them. The full variable domain, in which reference TRBV27 and TRBJ2-6 provide the parts outside the CDR3, is EAQVTQNPRYLITVTGKKLTVTCSQNMNHEYMSWYRQDPGLGLRQIYYSMNVEVTDKGDVPEGYKVSRKEKRNFPLILESPSPNQTSLYFCASSWGSAGANVLTFGAGSRLTVL.

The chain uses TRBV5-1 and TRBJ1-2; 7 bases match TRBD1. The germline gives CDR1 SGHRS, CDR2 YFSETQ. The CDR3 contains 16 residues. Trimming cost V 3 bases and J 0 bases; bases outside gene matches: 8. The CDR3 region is CASSYGGQAANYGYTF. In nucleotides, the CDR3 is TGCGCCAGCAGCTACGGAGGACAGGCTGCTAACTATGGCTACACCTTC.

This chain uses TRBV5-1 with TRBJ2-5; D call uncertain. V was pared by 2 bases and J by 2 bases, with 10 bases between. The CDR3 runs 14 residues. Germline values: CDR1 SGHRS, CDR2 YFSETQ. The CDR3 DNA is TGCGCCAGCAGCTTAGGTAGCCCTCAAGAGACCCAGTACTTC. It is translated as CASSLGSPQETQYF.

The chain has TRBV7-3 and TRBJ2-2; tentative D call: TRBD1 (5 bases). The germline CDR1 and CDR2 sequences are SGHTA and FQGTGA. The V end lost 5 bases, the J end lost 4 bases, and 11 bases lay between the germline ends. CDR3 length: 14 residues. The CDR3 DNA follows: TGTGCCAGCAGCGCACCCGACAGCACCGGGGAGCTGTTTTTT. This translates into CASSAPDSTGELFF.

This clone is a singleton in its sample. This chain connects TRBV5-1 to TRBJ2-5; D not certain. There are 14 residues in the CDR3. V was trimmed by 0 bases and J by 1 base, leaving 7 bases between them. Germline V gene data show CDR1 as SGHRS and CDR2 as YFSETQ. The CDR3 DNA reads TGCGCCAGCAGCTTGGACCAACCCCAAGAGACCCAGTACTTC. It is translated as CASSLDQPQETQYF.

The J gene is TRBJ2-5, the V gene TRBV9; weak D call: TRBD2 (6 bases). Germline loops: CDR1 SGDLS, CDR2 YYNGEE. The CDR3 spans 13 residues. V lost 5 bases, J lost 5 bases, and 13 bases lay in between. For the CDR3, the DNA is TGTGCCAGCAGGGGCGGGACGGAGGAGACCCAGTACTTC. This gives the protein CASRGGTEETQYF.

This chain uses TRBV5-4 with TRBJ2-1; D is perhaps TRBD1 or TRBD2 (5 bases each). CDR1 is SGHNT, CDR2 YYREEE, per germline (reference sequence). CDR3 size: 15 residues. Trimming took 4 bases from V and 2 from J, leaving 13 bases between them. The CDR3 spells CASSSRDETYNEQFF. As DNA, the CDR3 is TGTGCCAGCAGCAGCCGGGACGAGACCTACAATGAGCAGTTCTTC.

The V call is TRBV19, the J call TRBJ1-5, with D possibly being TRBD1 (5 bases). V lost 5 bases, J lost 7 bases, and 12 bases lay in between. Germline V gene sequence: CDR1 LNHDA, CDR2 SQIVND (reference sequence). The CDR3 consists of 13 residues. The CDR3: CASSSRGEQPQHF. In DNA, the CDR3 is TGTGCCAGTAGTTCACGGGGGGAACAGCCCCAGCATTTT. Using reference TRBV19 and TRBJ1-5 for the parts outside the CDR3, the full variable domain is DGGITQSPKYLFRKEGQNVTLSCEQNLNHDAMYWYRQDPGQGLRLIYYSQIVNDFQKGDIAEGYSVSREKKESFPLTVTSAQKNPTAFYLCASSSRGEQPQHFGDGTRLSIL.

CDR3 sequence reads: CASSLARGTNEKLFF. In DNA form, the CDR3 reads TGTGCCAGCAGCTTAGCGCGGGGGACTAATGAAAAACTGTTTTTT. V usage is TRBV7-9 and J usage is TRBJ1-4, with D perhaps TRBD1 (5 bases). Germline V gene lookup returns CDR1 SEHNR and CDR2 FQNEAQ (reference sequence). V lost 0 bases and J lost 2, with 7 bases in between. The CDR3 totals 15 residues.

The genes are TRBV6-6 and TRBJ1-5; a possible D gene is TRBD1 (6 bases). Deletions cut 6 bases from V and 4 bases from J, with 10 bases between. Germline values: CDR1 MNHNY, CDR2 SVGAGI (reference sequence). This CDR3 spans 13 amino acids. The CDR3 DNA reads TGTGCCAGCAGAGGACAGATAAATCAGCCCCAGCATTTT. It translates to CASRGQINQPQHF.

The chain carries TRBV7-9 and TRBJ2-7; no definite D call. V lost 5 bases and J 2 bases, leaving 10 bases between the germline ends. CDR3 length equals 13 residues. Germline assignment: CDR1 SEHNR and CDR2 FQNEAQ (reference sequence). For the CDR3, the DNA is TGTGCCAGCAGCGCCAGCAGTCCCTACGAGCAGTACTTC. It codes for CASSASSPYEQYF. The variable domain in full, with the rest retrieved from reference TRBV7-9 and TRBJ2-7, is DTGVSQNPRHKITKRGQNVTFRCDPISEHNRLYWYRQTLGQGPEFLTYFQNEAQLEKSRLLSDRFSAERPKGSFSTLEIQRTEQGDSAMYLCASSASSPYEQYFGPGTRLTVT.

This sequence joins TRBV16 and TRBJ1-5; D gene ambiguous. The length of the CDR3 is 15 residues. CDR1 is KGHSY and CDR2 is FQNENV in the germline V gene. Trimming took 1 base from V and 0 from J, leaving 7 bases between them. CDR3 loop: CASSQLGNSNQPQHF. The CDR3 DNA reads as TGTGCCAGCAGCCAATTGGGAAATAGCAATCAGCCCCAGCATTTT.

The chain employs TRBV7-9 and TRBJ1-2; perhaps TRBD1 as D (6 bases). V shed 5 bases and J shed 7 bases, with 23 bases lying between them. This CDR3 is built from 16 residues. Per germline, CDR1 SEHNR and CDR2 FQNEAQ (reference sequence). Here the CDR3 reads CASSPPPARGWGGYTF. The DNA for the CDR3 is TGTGCCAGCAGCCCACCCCCGGCCAGGGGTTGGGGTGGCTACACCTTC.

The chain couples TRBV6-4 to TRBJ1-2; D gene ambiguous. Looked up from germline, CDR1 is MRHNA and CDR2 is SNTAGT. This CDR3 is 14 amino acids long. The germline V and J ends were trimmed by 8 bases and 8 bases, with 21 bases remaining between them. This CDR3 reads CASRPESGVQGYTF. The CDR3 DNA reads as TGTGCCAGCCGACCCGAGTCCGGCGTTCAAGGCTACACCTTC.

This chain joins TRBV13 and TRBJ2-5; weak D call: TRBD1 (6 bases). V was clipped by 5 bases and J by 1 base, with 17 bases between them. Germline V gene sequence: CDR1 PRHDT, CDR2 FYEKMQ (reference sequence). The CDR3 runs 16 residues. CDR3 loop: CASSNSRGATQETQYF. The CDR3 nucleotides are TGTGCCAGCAGCAATAGCAGGGGCGCCACCCAAGAGACCCAGTACTTC. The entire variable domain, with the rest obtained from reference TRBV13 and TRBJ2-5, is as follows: AAGVIQSPRHLIKEKRETATLKCYPIPRHDTVYWYQQGPGQDPQFLISFYEKMQSDKGSIPDRFSAQQFSDYHSELNMSSLELGDSALYFCASSNSRGATQETQYFGPGTRLLVL.

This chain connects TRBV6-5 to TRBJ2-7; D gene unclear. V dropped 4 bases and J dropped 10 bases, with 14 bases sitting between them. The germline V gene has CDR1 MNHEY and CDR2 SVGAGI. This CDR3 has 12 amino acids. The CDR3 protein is CASSSGSSRQYF. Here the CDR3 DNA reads TGTGCCAGCAGTTCCGGCTCGTCCAGACAGTACTTC.

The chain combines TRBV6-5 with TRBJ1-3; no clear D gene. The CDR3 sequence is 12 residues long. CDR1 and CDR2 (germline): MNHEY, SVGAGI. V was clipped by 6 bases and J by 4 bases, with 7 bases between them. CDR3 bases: TGTGCCAGCAGCGGGTGGGGAAACACCATATATTTT. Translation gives CASSGWGNTIYF.

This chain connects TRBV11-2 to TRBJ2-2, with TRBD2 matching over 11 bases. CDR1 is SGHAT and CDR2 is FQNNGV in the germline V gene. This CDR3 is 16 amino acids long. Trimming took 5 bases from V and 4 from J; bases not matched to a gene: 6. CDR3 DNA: TGTGCCAGCAGCGGCTTAGCGGGGGGGTTCACCGGGGAGCTGTTTTTT. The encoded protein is CASSGLAGGFTGELFF.

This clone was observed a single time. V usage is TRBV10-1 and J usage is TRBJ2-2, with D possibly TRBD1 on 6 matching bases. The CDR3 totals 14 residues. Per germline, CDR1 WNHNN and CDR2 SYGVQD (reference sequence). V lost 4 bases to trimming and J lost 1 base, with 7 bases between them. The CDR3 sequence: CASSGQVNTGELFF. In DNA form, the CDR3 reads TGCGCCAGCAGTGGACAGGTGAACACCGGGGAGCTGTTTTTT.

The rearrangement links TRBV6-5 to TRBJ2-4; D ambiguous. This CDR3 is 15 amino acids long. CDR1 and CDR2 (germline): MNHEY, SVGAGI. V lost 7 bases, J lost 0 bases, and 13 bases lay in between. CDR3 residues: CASKLNILAKNIQYF. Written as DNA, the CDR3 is TGTGCCAGCAAACTGAATATACTAGCCAAAAACATTCAGTACTTC.

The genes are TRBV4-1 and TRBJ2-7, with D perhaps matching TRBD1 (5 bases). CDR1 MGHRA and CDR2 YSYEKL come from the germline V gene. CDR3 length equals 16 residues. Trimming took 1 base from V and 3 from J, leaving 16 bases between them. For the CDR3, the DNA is TGCGCCAGCAGCCAAGGATTAGGGGCCGGGCACTACGAGCAGTACTTC. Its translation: CASSQGLGAGHYEQYF.

CDR3 protein: CASSLSVLHAFF. DNA for the CDR3: TGTGCCAGCAGTTTATCCGTCCTGCACGCTTTCTTT. This chain connects TRBV12-3 or TRBV12-4 to TRBJ1-1; D is uncertain. This CDR3 contains 12 residues. V was cut by 2 bases and J by 11 bases, with 12 bases left in between.

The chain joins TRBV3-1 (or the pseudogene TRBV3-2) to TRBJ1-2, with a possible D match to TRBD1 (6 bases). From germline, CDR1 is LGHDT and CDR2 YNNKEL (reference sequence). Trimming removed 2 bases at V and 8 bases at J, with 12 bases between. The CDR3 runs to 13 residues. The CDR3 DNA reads TGTGCCAGCAGCCAACAACCAGGGGAAGGCTACACCTTC. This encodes CASSQQPGEGYTF.

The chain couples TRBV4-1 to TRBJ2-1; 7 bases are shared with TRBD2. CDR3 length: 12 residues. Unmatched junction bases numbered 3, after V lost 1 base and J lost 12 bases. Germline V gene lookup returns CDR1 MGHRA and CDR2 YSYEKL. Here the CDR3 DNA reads TGCGCCAGCAGCCAAGGGCGGGGGTGGCAGTTCTTC. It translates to CASSQGRGWQFF.